This TCR beta chain stems from a study of T-cell memory formation after mild COVID-19. At the level of the study: For the most part, TCR clusters were specific to one donor. Study observations and caveats: CD4+ clones that contracted lay mainly in CM and EM; CD8+ ones lay in EMRA. Day 15 to 85 contractors were CD4/CD8 balanced; later expanders leaned CD4+.

The CDR3 has 13 residues. The V end lost 0 bases, the J end lost 4 bases, and 7 bases lay between the germline ends. Germline V gives CDR1 SGHRS, CDR2 YFSETQ. Many counts were recorded for this clonotype. Its antigen is not identified. TCRdb re-called the 5' RACE reads with MiXCR, one entry per CDR3 protein. The data show roughly 300,000 distinct CDR3 sequences, approximately 8.4% seen once. The specimen was PBMCs or a T cell subset sorted from them (not recorded which). This chain joins TRBV5-1 and TRBJ1-1; no reliable D call. The TCR originated in a man in his late teens or twenties who had mild COVID-19 (a few samples of this study predate the infection). Cell type and time point are not known. CDR3 residues: CASSLALSTEAFF. CDR3 DNA sequence: TGCGCCAGCAGCTTGGCCCTAAGCACTGAAGCTTTCTTT.